One sample yielded the 28 T cell receptor beta chains listed below, sequenced in a study of T cell responses to AZD1222 COVID-19 vaccine (dated by TCRdb to about 2021). Receptor libraries were prepared by the immunoSEQ multiplex PCR assay. This is the immuneACCESS table as TCRdb keeps it, with only in-frame sequences that have V and J called. A part of the clones is gone; compared with another copy, unresolved V genes explain less than half, and the rest is unexplained. This sample gives 150,000 or so clones in total; 85% to 95% of them show up just once. The ten biggest clones cover roughly 2.5% of the sample. This specimen's time point label, interpreted: baseline before first vaccination. The material sequenced was peripheral blood, taken on day 0 of AZD1222 vaccination. The receptors originated from an adult in good health.

V gene TRBV29-1 combines with J gene TRBJ1-5; possibly TRBD1 for D (5 bases). Germline V gives CDR1 SQVTM, CDR2 ANQGSEA. V dropped 4 bases and J dropped 2 bases, with 6 bases sitting between them. This CDR3 has 12 residues. CDR3 sequence: CSVGGGNQPQHF. DNA for the CDR3: TGCAGCGTTGGAGGGGGCAATCAGCCCCAGCATTTT.

The V and J genes are TRBV12-3 or TRBV12-4 and TRBJ2-2, with 7 bases lining up with TRBD2. The V segment lost 8 bases and the J segment 6 bases; nucleotides outside the gene matches: 3. The CDR3 is made up of 12 amino acids. CDR3 residues: CASRGRAGELFF. CDR3 nucleotide sequence: TGTGCCAGCCGAGGGAGGGCCGGGGAGCTGTTTTTT.

The V and J genes are TRBV27 and TRBJ2-7; TRBD1 aligns across 7 bases. This CDR3 has 16 residues. With V trimmed by 0 bases and J by 1 base, 6 bases remained unmatched. The V gene's germline CDR1 is MNHEY and CDR2 SMNVEV (reference sequence). The chain's CDR3 is CASSLSTGTVSYEQYF. In DNA form, the CDR3 reads TGTGCCAGCAGTTTATCGACCGGGACAGTATCCTACGAGCAGTACTTC.

The chain has TRBV10-3 and TRBJ2-1; tentatively, D is TRBD2 (5 bases). The CDR3 is made up of 15 amino acids. The germline gives CDR1 ENHRY, CDR2 SYGVKD. Trimming pared 3 bases from V and 0 bases from J, leaving 9 bases between. CDR3 nucleotide sequence: TGTGCCATCAGTGACTGGAGGAGCTCCTACAATGAGCAGTTCTTC. It encodes CAISDWRSSYNEQFF.

The chain couples TRBV29-1 to TRBJ2-7; TRBD2 agrees at 7 bases. Losses at the gene ends were 6 bases for V and 6 bases for J; bases not matched to a gene: 8. The CDR3 runs 12 residues. From germline, CDR1 is SQVTM and CDR2 ANQGSEA. The CDR3 loop reads CSVEGGTGEQYF. The CDR3 bases are TGCAGCGTAGAGGGAGGGACGGGCGAGCAGTACTTC.

The rearrangement links TRBV5-4 to TRBJ2-4; 9 positions match TRBD2. Trimming at V came to 7 bases and at J to 1 base, leaving 6 bases not matched to a gene. Germline V gene data show CDR1 as SGHNT and CDR2 as YYREEE (reference sequence). The CDR3 extends over 15 amino acids. The CDR3 bases are TGTGCCAGCTCTTTAGCGGGAGCGGCCAAAAACATTCAGTACTTC. Translation: CASSLAGAAKNIQYF. The full variable domain, its missing parts supplied by reference TRBV5-4 and TRBJ2-4, is ETGVTQSPTHLIKTRGQQVTLRCSSQSGHNTVSWYQQALGQGPQFIFQYYREEENGRGNFPPRFSGLQFPNYSSELNVNALELDDSALYLCASSLAGAAKNIQYFGAGTRLSVL.

DNA for the CDR3: TGTGCCAGTAGTACAACTAGGGCCGGGTCCTACGAGCAGTACTTC. This gives the protein CASSTTRAGSYEQYF. The V call is TRBV19, the J call TRBJ2-7; D might be TRBD2 (5 bases). Germline values: CDR1 LNHDA, CDR2 SQIVND (reference sequence). With 4 bases removed from V and 1 base from J, the gap between germline ends came to 14 bases. The CDR3 extends over 15 amino acids.

The chain couples TRBV21-1 to TRBJ1-3; the table names TRBD1, a call not compared with the DNA. TRBV21-1 is annotated as a pseudogene. The CDR3 has 14 amino acids. The CDR3 spells CASIDRGAGNTIYF. Here the CDR3 DNA reads TGTGCCAGCATCGACAGGGGAGCTGGAAACACCATATATTTT.

The V and J genes are TRBV19 and TRBJ1-5; 7 positions match TRBD1. The CDR3 sequence is 12 residues long. Per germline, CDR1 LNHDA and CDR2 SQIVND (reference sequence). The V gene end was trimmed by 9 bases and the J gene end by 2 bases; junction bases not matched to a gene: 1. DNA for the CDR3: TGTGCCAGCGGACAGGGCAATCAGCCCCAGCATTTT. Translating it yields CASGQGNQPQHF.

Here the CDR3 DNA reads TGTGCCAGCAGCCCCGCTCCAGGGGGGCAAAAGACCCAGTACTTC. Translated, it gives CASSPAPGGQKTQYF. The chain combines TRBV6-5 with TRBJ2-5, with D perhaps TRBD1 (7 bases). The germline V and J ends were trimmed by 6 bases and 6 bases, with 20 bases remaining between them. Germline CDR1 and CDR2: MNHEY and SVGAGI. The CDR3 loop spans 15 amino acids.

The V call is TRBV3-1 (or the pseudogene TRBV3-2), the J call TRBJ2-1, with TRBD2 matching over 8 bases. Germline V CDR1 and CDR2: LGHDT, YNNKEL (reference sequence). This CDR3 is 16 amino acids long. Trimming took 1 base from V and 7 from J; bases not matched to a gene: 9. CDR3 in DNA: TGTGCCAGCAGCCAAGCAAGAACGGGAGGGAGGAATGAGCAGTTCTTC. Residues: CASSQARTGGRNEQFF.

The chain joins TRBV5-1 to TRBJ2-3, with a tentative D call TRBD1 (8 bases). Germline V gives CDR1 SGHRS, CDR2 YFSETQ. The CDR3 has 17 residues. V lost 4 bases to trimming and J lost 2 bases, with 20 bases between them. The DNA for the CDR3 is TGCGCCAGCAGCGGAGGACAGGGAGGGACCCTCACAGATACGCAGTATTTT. Protein product: CASSGGQGGTLTDTQYF. Full variable domain (remainder filled in from reference TRBV5-1 and TRBJ2-3): KAGVTQTPRYLIKTRGQQVTLSCSPISGHRSVSWYQQTPGQGLQFLFEYFSETQRNKGNFPGRFSGRQFSNSRSEMNVSTLELGDSALYLCASSGGQGGTLTDTQYFGPGTRLTVL.

This clone was seen more than once but under ten times. The rearrangement joins TRBV12-3 or TRBV12-4 to TRBJ1-2, with a tentative D call TRBD1 (6 bases). The CDR3 length is 12 residues. The V end was cut by 3 bases, the J end by 9 bases, with 11 bases between. CDR3 residues: CASSFYRDSYTF. For the CDR3, the DNA is TGTGCCAGCAGTTTCTACAGGGATAGCTACACCTTC.

This rearrangement joins TRBV18 to TRBJ2-7; TRBD1 aligns across 9 bases. V trimming: 3 bases; J trimming: 4 bases; junction bases outside the gene matches: 7. CDR3 length: 15 amino acids. Germline CDR1 and CDR2: KGHSH and LQKENI. The CDR3, as DNA: TGTGCCAGCTCACCCGGGACAGGGTACCGGTACGAGCAGTACTTC. This sequence encodes CASSPGTGYRYEQYF.

V gene TRBV2 combines with J gene TRBJ1-4; D is ambiguous. Trimming took 4 bases from V and 0 from J, leaving 9 bases between them. This CDR3 has 15 amino acids. Germline V gives CDR1 SNHLY, CDR2 FYNNEI. CDR3 region: CASSGGLATNEKLFF. In nucleotides, the CDR3 is TGTGCCAGCAGTGGTGGACTTGCAACTAATGAAAAACTGTTTTTT.

This chain connects TRBV6-5 to TRBJ2-3, with D perhaps TRBD1 or TRBD2 (5 bases each). The CDR3 sequence is 15 residues long. V was shortened by 6 bases and J by 2 bases, with 15 bases between the two germline ends. The germline CDR1 and CDR2 sequences are MNHEY and SVGAGI. DNA for the CDR3: TGTGCCAGCAGGGACATCCGGGACCCCACAGATACGCAGTATTTT. This sequence encodes CASRDIRDPTDTQYF.

The CDR3 is CASSDAGREFKETQYF. CDR3 sequence (DNA): TGTGCCAGTTCCGACGCGGGGCGGGAATTCAAAGAGACCCAGTACTTC. The J gene is TRBJ2-5, the V gene TRBV2; possibly TRBD2 for D (6 bases). The CDR3 consists of 16 residues. CDR1 is SNHLY and CDR2 is FYNNEI in the germline V gene. V was trimmed by 9 bases and J by 3 bases, leaving 23 bases between them.

The rearrangement uses TRBV18 and TRBJ2-3, with D tentatively TRBD2 (6 bases). Between the trimmed V and J ends, which lost 5 bases and 3 bases, there was a span of 18 bases. The CDR3 is 16 residues long. CDR1 is KGHSH and CDR2 is LQKENI in the germline V gene. CDR3 nucleotide sequence: TGTGCCAGCTCATCATCCGGGACCGCGGGAACAGATACGCAGTATTTT. It specifies CASSSSGTAGTDTQYF.

The chain carries TRBV13 and TRBJ1-1; the match to TRBD1 covers 7 bases. Germline CDR1 PRHDT, CDR2 FYEKMQ (reference sequence). The CDR3 has 17 amino acids. The J segment lost 0 bases and the V segment lost 2 bases, leaving 9 bases of the junction unmatched. The CDR3 DNA sequence: TGTGCCAGCAGCTTAAACGACAGGGCATCCCTGAACACTGAAGCTTTCTTT. Encoded protein: CASSLNDRASLNTEAFF.

This clone was found once. V is TRBV14 and J is TRBJ2-7; D is undetermined. This CDR3 spans 12 amino acids. V was trimmed by 3 bases and J by 4 bases, leaving 7 bases between them. The V gene's germline CDR1 is SGHDN and CDR2 FVKESK. In nucleotides, the CDR3 is TGTGCCAGCAGCCAGGCCAGTTACGAGCAGTACTTC. Protein product: CASSQASYEQYF.

The V and J genes are TRBV5-5 and TRBJ1-4, with TRBD1 identical over 9 bases. The V and J ends lost 4 bases and 5 bases, in that order; junction bases with no gene match: 9. CDR1 and CDR2 from the germline V gene are SGHKS and YYEKEE (reference sequence). This CDR3 comprises 16 residues. The CDR3 DNA sequence: TGTGCCAGCAGCCTTCAACCGGGACAGGGAAATGAAAAACTGTTTTTT. Protein sequence: CASSLQPGQGNEKLFF.

This clone was recorded once. The chain links TRBV19 to TRBJ2-3; TRBD2 matches at 12 bases. This CDR3 has 19 residues. Germline V CDR1 and CDR2: LNHDA, SQIVND (reference sequence). The trim removed 3 bases at V and 0 bases at J, leaving 10 bases unmatched. The CDR3 here is CASSIPLAGTSGSTDTQYF. In DNA, the CDR3 is TGTGCCAGTAGTATTCCCCTAGCCGGGACTAGCGGGAGCACAGATACGCAGTATTTT.

This rearrangement joins TRBV5-8 to TRBJ2-3; tentative D call: TRBD1 (6 bases). CDR1 is SGHTS, CDR2 YDEGEE, per germline. This CDR3 contains 15 residues. The germline V and J ends were trimmed by 0 bases and 6 bases, with 14 bases remaining between them. The CDR3 DNA reads as TGTGCCAGCAGCTTGGGCACAGGGCGCCGGGATACGCAGTATTTT. Residues: CASSLGTGRRDTQYF.

This chain links TRBV19 with TRBJ1-6; no clear D. This CDR3 is built from 10 residues. V dropped 6 bases and J dropped 13 bases, with 7 bases sitting between them. Germline V CDR1 and CDR2: LNHDA, SQIVND (reference sequence). The CDR3 here is CASSPRPLHF. The CDR3 DNA sequence: TGTGCCAGTAGCCCACGCCCCCTCCACTTT.

A single count supports this clone. The chain recombines TRBV6-1 with TRBJ2-2, with TRBD2 identical over 7 bases. The CDR3 has 16 residues. Germline CDR1 and CDR2: MNHNS and SASEGT. After removal of 6 bases from V and 6 bases from J, the junction contained 13 bases not matched to a gene. The CDR3 coding sequence is TGTGCCAGCAGAGAACTCGCCGGGAGGACGGCCGGGGAGCTGTTTTTT. Amino acid sequence: CASRELAGRTAGELFF.

The chain has TRBV19 and TRBJ1-5; D may be TRBD1 (5 bases). Per germline, CDR1 LNHDA and CDR2 SQIVND (reference sequence). There are 14 residues in the CDR3. V was clipped by 8 bases and J by 6 bases, with 17 bases between them. As DNA, the CDR3 is TGTGCCAGTGTGGAGCTGGGGACCAGTCAGCCCCAGCATTTT. Its translation: CASVELGTSQPQHF.

The V gene is TRBV6-5, the J gene TRBJ1-2; 8 nucleotides line up with TRBD1. Germline loops: CDR1 MNHEY, CDR2 SVGAGI. The CDR3 length is 11 residues. Trimming at V came to 7 bases and at J to 9 bases, leaving 4 bases not matched to a gene. The CDR3 reads CASTTGGSYTF. For the CDR3, the DNA is TGTGCCAGCACAACAGGGGGAAGCTACACCTTC.

This clone has only one observation. V gene TRBV20-1 combines with J gene TRBJ2-7; D uncertain. This CDR3 comprises 11 residues. Germline loops: CDR1 DFQATT, CDR2 SNEGSKA (reference sequence). The V end was cut by 3 bases, the J end by 2 bases, with 5 bases between. The CDR3 is CSASSPYEQYF. CDR3 bases: TGCAGTGCTAGCAGCCCCTACGAGCAGTACTTC.